A single sample is the source of the 10 T cell receptor beta chains below, sequenced in a study of T cell responses to AZD1222 COVID-19 vaccine. Method: immunoSEQ multiplex PCR; TCRdb's copy keeps in-frame clones and lacks some. The table records 69,000 or so clones, 88% of them present only once. The specimen was peripheral blood, collected 28 days after the second dose of the MenACWY control vaccine. These receptors came from an adult who received the MenACWY meningococcal vaccine as a control.

This clone was detected once. V gene TRBV28 combines with J gene TRBJ1-2, with 7 bases fitting TRBD1. V gave up 7 bases and J gave up 5 bases; unmatched junction bases: 10. Germline lookup yields CDR1 MDHEN and CDR2 SYDVKM. This CDR3 has 14 amino acids. This CDR3 reads CASTSGQTTYGYTF. CDR3 bases: TGTGCCAGCACGTCGGGACAGACTACTTATGGCTACACCTTC.

The chain uses TRBV28 and TRBJ1-2, with D perhaps TRBD1 (6 bases). The germline V gene encodes CDR1 MDHEN and CDR2 SYDVKM. This CDR3 is built from 16 residues. Trimming cost V 5 bases and J 5 bases, with 21 bases left between them. The CDR3 spells CASSDRTPSSFYGYTF. In DNA, the CDR3 is TGTGCCAGCAGTGACAGGACGCCCTCGAGCTTTTATGGCTACACCTTC.

This sequence joins TRBV9 and TRBJ2-7; D is perhaps TRBD2 (6 bases). V was clipped by 0 bases and J by 2 bases, with 12 bases between them. CDR3 length: 15 residues. Germline CDR1 reads SGDLS; CDR2 reads YYNGEE. The CDR3 sequence: CASSVGAGNTYEQYF. Here the CDR3 DNA reads TGTGCCAGCAGCGTAGGGGCGGGGAATACCTACGAGCAGTACTTC.

The V gene is TRBV6-5, the J gene TRBJ1-6; 8 bases agree with TRBD1. The CDR3 sequence is 15 residues long. The V gene's germline CDR1 is MNHEY and CDR2 SVGAGI. The ends lost 4 bases at V and 6 bases at J; junction bases unmatched: 5. The CDR3 nucleotides read TGTGCCAGCAGTTCCCAGGGGGCAAGTAATTCACCCCTCCACTTT. Translated: CASSSQGASNSPLHF.

The CDR3: CASSPSWNQPQHF. The CDR3 nucleotides are TGTGCCAGCTCACCAAGCTGGAATCAGCCCCAGCATTTT. The chain recombines TRBV18 with TRBJ1-5; D is uncertain. V was trimmed by 2 bases and J by 4 bases, leaving 6 bases between them. This CDR3 has 13 amino acids. Germline assignment: CDR1 KGHSH and CDR2 LQKENI. The variable domain in full, with the rest retrieved from reference TRBV18 and TRBJ1-5, is NAGVMQNPRHLVRRRGQEARLRCSPMKGHSHVYWYRQLPEEGLKFMVYLQKENIIDESGMPKERFSAEFPKEGPSILRIQQVVRGDSAAYFCASSPSWNQPQHFGDGTRLSIL.

The chain carries TRBV6-2 or TRBV6-3 and TRBJ2-5; D gene ambiguous. This CDR3 is 13 amino acids long. CDR1 is MNHEY, CDR2 SVGEGT, per germline. Trimming removed 5 bases at V and 4 bases at J, with 11 bases between. The CDR3 sequence is CASSADWVETQYF. The CDR3, as DNA: TGTGCCAGCAGTGCCGACTGGGTAGAGACCCAGTACTTC.

This chain uses TRBV30 with TRBJ1-4; D may be TRBD1 (6 bases). This CDR3 comprises 16 residues. Germline assignment: CDR1 GTSNPN and CDR2 SVGIG (reference sequence). The V end lost 4 bases, the J end lost 8 bases, and 23 bases lay between the germline ends. CDR3 in DNA: TGTGCCTGGACCAGCGTTACAACAGGGCGTGCGGAAAAACTGTTTTTT. Protein product: CAWTSVTTGRAEKLFF.

This chain connects TRBV30 to TRBJ2-2; 7 bases fit TRBD1. Germline-derived CDR1 and CDR2 are GTSNPN and SVGIG (reference sequence). V dropped 1 base and J dropped 5; count of bases not matched to a gene: 7. The CDR3 runs 15 residues. CDR3 DNA: TGTGCCTGGAGTGCCCCCGACAGGGAGACCGGGGAGCTGTTTTTT. Translation: CAWSAPDRETGELFF.

The chain is built from TRBV6-6 and TRBJ2-3; D ambiguous. Looked up from germline, CDR1 is MNHNY and CDR2 is SVGAGI (reference sequence). Between the trimmed V and J ends, which lost 4 bases and 4 bases, there was a span of 9 bases. The CDR3 loop spans 13 amino acids. In DNA form, the CDR3 reads TGTGCCAGCAGTTTGTTTTCCGCAGATACGCAGTATTTT. Translation: CASSLFSADTQYF.

The count of this clone is one. V gene TRBV7-2 combines with J gene TRBJ2-4; D gene unclear. Per germline, CDR1 SGHTA and CDR2 FQGNSA. This CDR3 contains 13 residues. With 2 bases removed from V and 7 bases from J, the gap between germline ends came to 9 bases. The CDR3 sequence: CASSLSSPNIQYF. Here the CDR3 DNA reads TGTGCCAGCAGCTTATCCAGTCCTAACATTCAGTACTTC.